The 12 T cell receptor beta chains in this list originate from one sample, sequenced in a study of blood T cells in healthy people across ages. For the second PCR, which ran for roughly 6 to 12 cycles, a sample-barcoded 5' primer and a J-beta primer mix were used. TCRdb re-derived calls from the 5' RACE reads in MiXCR, one entry per CDR3 protein. This table has 1.8 million or so distinct CDR3 sequences, about two fifths appearing once. Sequences were obtained from blood. These receptors were taken from a human donor in good health.

This clonotype was observed a handful of times. CDR3 in amino acids: CASSLGPRRLAQFF. The CDR3 DNA reads TGTGCCAGCAGCTTAGGCCCCCGCAGGCTAGCGCAGTTCTTC. The chain is built from TRBV7-9 and TRBJ2-1; a possible D gene is TRBD2 (5 bases). The V and J ends lost 1 base and 12 bases respectively, with 16 bases between them. This CDR3 region has 14 residues. Germline values: CDR1 SEHNR, CDR2 FQNEAQ (reference sequence).

This clonotype occurred a few times. This chain's CDR3 is CASSLAGGEDSYTF. As DNA, the CDR3 is TGTGCCAGCAGCTTAGCGGGAGGGGAGGACAGCTACACCTTC. The chain links TRBV7-2 to TRBJ1-2; tentative D call: TRBD1 (5 bases). CDR1 SGHTA and CDR2 FQGNSA come from the germline V gene. The CDR3 has 14 amino acids. Trimming removed 0 bases from V and 9 bases from J, with 14 bases in between.

This clonotype has only a few counts. The chain links TRBV7-6 to TRBJ2-1, with D possibly matching TRBD1 (7 bases). V was trimmed by 1 base and J by 6 bases, leaving 16 bases between them. The CDR3 contains 16 residues. Germline-derived CDR1 and CDR2 are SGHVS and FNYEAQ. The CDR3 DNA sequence: TGTGCCAGCAGCTTAGATTCGGAGGGGGCAGGCAATGAGCAGTTCTTC. The encoded protein is CASSLDSEGAGNEQFF.

This clonotype occurred many times. The gene calls are TRBV9 and TRBJ2-1; D call uncertain. With 4 bases removed from V and 10 bases from J, the gap between germline ends came to 12 bases. The CDR3 runs to 12 residues. Germline V CDR1 and CDR2: SGDLS, YYNGEE. The CDR3 nucleotides read TGTGCCAGCAGCTCCCCCGGTTCCGAGCAGTTCTTC. It is translated as CASSSPGSEQFF. Filled out from reference TRBV9 and TRBJ2-1, the complete variable domain reads DSGVTQTPKHLITATGQRVTLRCSPRSGDLSVYWYQQSLDQGLQFLIQYYNGEERAKGNILERFSAQQFPDLHSELNLSSLELGDSALYFCASSSPGSEQFFGPGTRLTVL.

This clonotype was found many times. V gene TRBV20-1 combines with J gene TRBJ2-1; 8 bases agree with TRBD1. J was trimmed by 7 bases and V by 6 bases; bases with no gene match: 11. In germline, CDR1 is DFQATT, CDR2 SNEGSKA (reference sequence). The CDR3 totals 14 residues. The CDR3 loop is CSARTGPRLNEQFF. CDR3 DNA sequence: TGCAGTGCGCGGACAGGGCCTCGGTTGAATGAGCAGTTCTTC.

The chain couples TRBV2 to TRBJ2-7; the D is unclear. The CDR3 length is 12 residues. V was cut by 7 bases and J by 10 bases, with 17 bases left in between. Germline CDR1 and CDR2: SNHLY and FYNNEI. The CDR3 sequence: CASTRQAQAQYF. As DNA, the CDR3 is TGTGCCAGCACCCGCCAGGCTCAAGCCCAGTACTTC.

J is TRBJ1-2 and V is TRBV10-3, with D unclear. Germline CDR1 is ENHRY and CDR2 is SYGVKD. V lost 5 bases to trimming and J lost 3 bases, with 10 bases between them. The CDR3 consists of 13 residues. For the CDR3, the DNA is TGTGCCATCAGTATATTATCTGACTATGGCTACACCTTC. Encoded protein: CAISILSDYGYTF.

V usage is TRBV4-2 and J usage is TRBJ1-4, with D unclear. Germline V gives CDR1 LGHNA, CDR2 YNFKEQ. The CDR3 is 19 residues long. V was pared by 1 base and J by 0 bases, with 18 bases between. CDR3 amino acids: CASSQGPAALLATNEKLFF. The CDR3 DNA reads as TGTGCCAGCAGCCAAGGGCCGGCGGCGCTACTTGCAACTAATGAAAAACTGTTTTTT.

A few counts support this clonotype. The chain carries TRBV28 and TRBJ2-7; D perhaps matches TRBD2 (6 bases). V was trimmed by 3 bases and J by 4 bases, leaving 16 bases between them. The V gene's germline CDR1 is MDHEN and CDR2 SYDVKM. The CDR3 totals 15 residues. The CDR3 coding sequence is TGTGCCAGCAGTTTTTGGAGGGGTTCGGGGTACGAGCAGTACTTC. It translates to CASSFWRGSGYEQYF.

This clonotype was counted only a few times. This chain joins TRBV5-1 and TRBJ2-4; 13 bases fit TRBD2. The J call may be in error: the DNA end matches TRBJ2-5 better. The CDR3 has 16 residues. Germline values: CDR1 SGHRS, CDR2 YFSETQ. The DNA of the CDR3 is TGCGCCAGCAGCCGGGCCGGGACTAGCGGGGAGGGGACCCAGTACTTC. Translating gives CASSRAGTSGEGTQYF.

The gene calls are TRBV9 and TRBJ2-2, with D maybe TRBD2 (6 bases). The germline V gene encodes CDR1 SGDLS and CDR2 YYNGEE. Deletions cut 1 base from V and 1 base from J, with 8 bases between. The CDR3 is 15 amino acids. The CDR3 DNA reads as TGTGCCAGCAGCGTAAGGGACTTGAACACCGGGGAGCTGTTTTTT. The encoded protein is CASSVRDLNTGELFF. Based on the CDR3 plus reference TRBV9 and TRBJ2-2, the full variable domain is DSGVTQTPKHLITATGQRVTLRCSPRSGDLSVYWYQQSLDQGLQFLIQYYNGEERAKGNILERFSAQQFPDLHSELNLSSLELGDSALYFCASSVRDLNTGELFFGEGSRLTVL.

This clonotype was counted a single time. The chain employs TRBV5-1 and TRBJ2-1; a possible D gene is TRBD1 (5 bases). Deletions cut 0 bases from V and 9 bases from J, with 22 bases between. The CDR3 has 17 residues. Germline-derived CDR1 and CDR2 are SGHRS and YFSETQ. The CDR3 is CASSLAKAGLTQFEQFF. For the CDR3, the DNA is TGCGCCAGCAGCTTGGCCAAGGCAGGGTTAACGCAATTTGAGCAGTTCTTC.